One and the same sample provided the 27 T cell receptor beta chains below, sequenced in a study of T cells in Graves' hyperthyroidism and ophthalmopathy. Researchers amplified the TCR beta CDR3 regions from RNA transcripts. A set of HTBI primers served as the primers for a first-round RT-PCR of the TCR CDR3. Via MiXCR, TCRdb re-called the multiplex PCR reads, giving one row per CDR3 protein. Here the sample spans some 530,000 distinct CDR3 sequences, roughly 23% being singletons. Sequencing was done on a sample of blood. The receptor set was obtained from a woman aged 70 to 79 with Graves' ophthalmopathy.

The chain employs TRBV19 and TRBJ1-5, with a possible D match to TRBD1 (5 bases). CDR3 length: 16 amino acids. V was trimmed by 4 bases and J by 4 bases, leaving 17 bases between them. CDR1 is LNHDA and CDR2 is SQIVND in the germline V gene (reference sequence). The CDR3 DNA is TGTGCCAGTAGTACTAGTATAGGGGCGGGAAATCAGCCCCAGCATTTT. Translated, it gives CASSTSIGAGNQPQHF.

This clonotype has ten or more counts. The chain carries TRBV10-3 and TRBJ2-1, with D possibly being TRBD1 (6 bases). V lost 5 bases and J 5 bases, leaving 10 bases between the germline ends. The CDR3 sequence is 13 residues long. Germline V gene sequence: CDR1 ENHRY, CDR2 SYGVKD. CDR3 bases: TGTGCCATCAGTCAACAGGGACACAATGAGCAGTTCTTC. This translates into CAISQQGHNEQFF.

The sample holds a few counts of this clonotype. The chain is built from TRBV6-1 and TRBJ2-7; D possibly corresponds to TRBD2 (6 bases). Germline V gene lookup returns CDR1 MNHNS and CDR2 SASEGT. The CDR3 spans 12 residues. V lost 6 bases to trimming and J lost 3 bases, with 9 bases between them. Written as DNA, the CDR3 is TGTGCCAGCAGGACTAGGCACTACGAGCAGTACTTC. Protein product: CASRTRHYEQYF.

This clonotype was observed many times. The chain is built from TRBV28 and TRBJ2-1; D remains unclear. V was shortened by 6 bases and J by 1 base, with 10 bases between the two germline ends. The CDR3 has 14 amino acids. The V gene's germline CDR1 is MDHEN and CDR2 SYDVKM. The CDR3 spells CASSRVGSYNEQFF. The DNA of the CDR3 is TGTGCCAGCAGCCGCGTCGGTTCCTACAATGAGCAGTTCTTC. The full variable domain, in which reference TRBV28 and TRBJ2-1 provide the parts outside the CDR3, is DVKVTQSSRYLVKRTGEKVFLECVQDMDHENMFWYRQDPGLGLRLIYFSYDVKMKEKGDIPEGYSVSREKKERFSLILESASTNQTSMYLCASSRVGSYNEQFFGPGTRLTVL.

This clonotype was counted between two and nine times. The chain recombines TRBV5-6 with TRBJ1-2; 9 bases match TRBD1. Per the germline V gene, CDR1 is SGHDT and CDR2 is YYEEEE. Unmatched junction bases numbered 8, after V lost 3 bases and J lost 8 bases. The CDR3 has 14 amino acids. In DNA, the CDR3 is TGTGCCAGCAGCTCAGGGGACAGGGTGGGCGGCTACACCTTC. Its protein is CASSSGDRVGGYTF.

This clonotype was seen at least ten times. This sequence joins TRBV28 and TRBJ1-6; possibly TRBD1 for D (6 bases). From germline, CDR1 is MDHEN and CDR2 SYDVKM. There are 14 residues in the CDR3. Trimming left V 8 bases short and J 7 bases short, with 15 bases between. Here the CDR3 reads CASLQDSQNSPLHF. The CDR3 DNA is TGTGCCAGCCTCCAGGACAGCCAGAATTCACCCCTCCACTTT.

Comments on this clonotype: The junction departs from germline at one end; a sequencing error may be responsible. The chain uses TRBV27 and TRBJ2-3; no firm D call. The CDR3 is 14 residues long. The germline V gene has CDR1 MNHEY and CDR2 SMNVEV (reference sequence). This chain's CDR3 is CASGLGKGADTQYF. The CDR3 DNA reads TGTGCCAGCGGTTTAGGAAAAGGCGCAGATACGCAGTATTTT.

The sample holds many counts of this clonotype. This rearrangement joins TRBV24-1 to TRBJ2-3; 9 nucleotides align to TRBD1. Germline trimming cut 3 bases from V and 8 bases from J; bases unmatched to any gene: 11. Germline assignment: CDR1 KGHDR and CDR2 SFDVKD. The CDR3 spans 16 residues. In nucleotides, the CDR3 is TGTGCCACCAGTGATAACAGGGGGCGCCAAAGCGGTACGCAGTATTTT. Translation gives CATSDNRGRQSGTQYF.

Only one count was recorded for this clonotype. The chain uses TRBV6-1 and TRBJ2-3, with 7 positions matching TRBD2. This CDR3 is 13 amino acids long. The trim removed 6 bases at V and 7 bases at J, leaving 7 bases unmatched. Germline lookup yields CDR1 MNHNS and CDR2 SASEGT. In nucleotides, the CDR3 is TGTGCCAGCAGGGGCCGGGAGGTATATACGCAGTATTTT. Its translation: CASRGREVYTQYF.

With regard to this clonotype: Relative to the germline gene, one junction end is altered; a read error may explain this. The rearrangement joins TRBV6-1 to TRBJ2-6, with 8 bases identical to TRBD1. The CDR3 length is 15 residues. CDR1 is MNHNS, CDR2 SASEGT, per germline. CDR3 protein: CASIMDRAGANILTF. The CDR3 DNA follows: TGTGCCAGCATCATGGACAGGGCTGGGGCCAACATCCTGACTTTC.

As regards this clonotype: A much larger clone differs from this one at a single base, so this may be a read error. The chain joins TRBV28 to TRBJ1-2; D is unresolved. CDR3 size: 11 residues. CDR1 and CDR2 from the germline V gene are MDHEN and SYDVKM. For the CDR3, the DNA is TGTGCCAGCAGTATCCGGACTGGCCACACCTTC. It is translated as CASSIRTGHTF.

This chain connects TRBV27 to TRBJ1-1; D gene unclear. This CDR3 spans 12 amino acids. Germline V CDR1 and CDR2: MNHEY, SMNVEV (reference sequence). The ends were cut back, 2 bases at V and 7 bases at J, with 8 bases in the middle. This CDR3 is CASSLIDGEAFF. DNA of the CDR3: TGTGCCAGCAGTTTAATCGATGGTGAAGCTTTCTTT.

CDR3 amino acids: CSAEPGLGRYNEQFF. The CDR3 coding sequence is TGCAGTGCCGAACCGGGACTAGGGCGGTACAATGAGCAGTTCTTC. The J gene is TRBJ2-1, the V gene TRBV20-1; 8 nucleotides line up with TRBD2. J gave up 4 bases and V 6 bases, and 11 bases lay outside the gene matches. The length of the CDR3 is 15 residues. Looked up from germline, CDR1 is DFQATT and CDR2 is SNEGSKA (reference sequence).

The chain links TRBV30 to TRBJ1-6, with D unresolved. The CDR3 runs to 12 residues. Looked up from germline, CDR1 is GTSNPN and CDR2 is SVGIG (reference sequence). The germline V and J ends were trimmed by 0 bases and 14 bases, with 11 bases remaining between them. Written as DNA, the CDR3 is TGTGCCTGGAGTGTATCGTCTCTTTCCCTCCACTTT. Its protein is CAWSVSSLSLHF.

In this sample, this clonotype turned up many times. The chain uses TRBV30 and TRBJ2-7; TRBD1 aligns across 11 bases. The CDR3 consists of 14 residues. The germline V gene has CDR1 GTSNPN and CDR2 SVGIG (reference sequence). V gave up 3 bases and J gave up 6 bases; unmatched junction bases: 7. CDR3 DNA: TGTGCCTGGAGAGGAGGACAGGGGGCGATCGAGCAGTACTTC. It specifies CAWRGGQGAIEQYF.

V usage is TRBV5-6 and J usage is TRBJ2-7; 7 bases agree with TRBD1. Trimming removed 3 bases from V and 3 bases from J; junction bases left unmatched: 9. Germline V lookup: CDR1 SGHDT, CDR2 YYEEEE. The CDR3 totals 15 residues. The CDR3 reads CASSSAGTVSYEQYF. CDR3 coding DNA: TGTGCCAGCAGCTCGGCCGGGACAGTAAGCTACGAGCAGTACTTC.

The chain couples TRBV12-3 or TRBV12-4 to TRBJ1-6; D is ambiguous. V lost 3 bases, J lost 8 bases, and 8 bases lay in between. The CDR3 is made up of 13 amino acids. The CDR3 bases are TGTGCCAGCAGTTTCGGGGAGGATTCACCCCTCCACTTT. It specifies CASSFGEDSPLHF.

This clonotype was counted between two and nine times. The chain has TRBV10-1 and TRBJ2-7; the D gene is possibly TRBD2 (6 bases). This CDR3 region has 18 residues. V was trimmed by 3 bases and J by 2 bases, leaving 23 bases between them. Germline lookup yields CDR1 WNHNN and CDR2 SYGVQD (reference sequence). The CDR3 nucleotides are TGCGCCAGCAGTGACTCGGGAGCAGGCAAGGCGGGGCCCTACGAGCAGTACTTC. Protein product: CASSDSGAGKAGPYEQYF.

The chain uses TRBV30 and TRBJ2-1; TRBD2 agrees at 12 bases. The CDR3 totals 17 residues. V lost 2 bases, J lost 9 bases, and 14 bases stayed unmatched. CDR1 is GTSNPN and CDR2 is SVGIG in the germline V gene (reference sequence). The CDR3 nucleotides read TGTGCCTGGAGTTCTCATAGGACTAGCGGGATTTCTGGTGAGCAGTTCTTC. Translated, it gives CAWSSHRTSGISGEQFF.

This clonotype was detected ten times or more. The CDR3 region is CASSLSSGTIDTQYF. CDR3 DNA sequence: TGTGCCAGCAGCTTAAGTAGCGGGACTATAGATACGCAGTATTTT. This rearrangement joins TRBV7-3 to TRBJ2-3; 8 nucleotides agree with TRBD2. In germline, CDR1 is SGHTA, CDR2 FQGTGA. The CDR3 extends over 15 amino acids. With V trimmed by 1 base and J by 5 bases, 5 bases remained unmatched.

This sequence joins TRBV28 and TRBJ1-1; D is unclear. This CDR3 is built from 11 residues. Germline CDR1 MDHEN, CDR2 SYDVKM. Trimming left V 5 bases short and J 11 bases short, with 12 bases between. CDR3 in amino acids: CASSPRGVAFF. The DNA for the CDR3 is TGTGCCAGCAGTCCCCGCGGGGTCGCTTTCTTT.

The genes are TRBV7-2 and TRBJ2-1; D remains ambiguous. The germline gives CDR1 SGHTA, CDR2 FQGNSA. The length of the CDR3 is 16 residues. V lost 0 bases and J 2 bases, leaving 11 bases between the germline ends. The chain's CDR3 is CASSLAASGPYNEQFF. DNA for the CDR3: TGTGCCAGCAGCTTAGCGGCCTCCGGGCCCTACAATGAGCAGTTCTTC.

This clonotype showed up just a few times. The gene calls are TRBV27 and TRBJ2-3, with 7 nucleotides matching TRBD2. J was trimmed by 8 bases and V by 1 base; bases with no gene match: 9. Germline-derived CDR1 and CDR2 are MNHEY and SMNVEV (reference sequence). The CDR3 length is 15 residues. Here the CDR3 DNA reads TGTGCCAGCAGTTTATATGGGACTACCTGGATTACGCAGTATTTT. Translation: CASSLYGTTWITQYF.

This clonotype was found a few times. CDR3 sequence: CASSLSSMTETNYGYTF. CDR3 in DNA: TGTGCCAGCAGTTTATCCTCGATGACAGAAACTAACTATGGCTACACCTTC. The V and J genes are TRBV28 and TRBJ1-2; D is perhaps TRBD1 (5 bases). With 1 base removed from V and 0 bases from J, the gap between germline ends came to 15 bases. The length of the CDR3 is 17 residues. Germline V gene lookup returns CDR1 MDHEN and CDR2 SYDVKM.

The CDR3 region has the DNA TGTGCCAGCAGTGTCGTACCGGGACAGCGACTCGATGGGCAGTACTTC. This sequence encodes CASSVVPGQRLDGQYF. The rearrangement links TRBV6-1 to TRBJ2-7; 7 bases map to TRBD1. Germline V gives CDR1 MNHNS, CDR2 SASEGT. V was pared by 4 bases and J by 9 bases, with 18 bases of the junction left unmatched. The CDR3 covers 16 residues.

As to this clonotype: This could be a read error, since a much larger clone is one nucleotide away. The chain combines TRBV28 with TRBJ2-7; weak D call: TRBD2 (6 bases). The V gene's germline CDR1 is MDHEN and CDR2 SYDVKM. The length of the CDR3 is 15 residues. V lost 6 bases to trimming and J lost 2 bases, with 17 bases between them. The chain's CDR3 is CASSFTTSSPYEQYF. CDR3 bases: TGTGCCAGCAGCTTCACAACTAGCAGTCCCTACGAGCAGTACTTC. Filled out from reference TRBV28 and TRBJ2-7, the complete variable domain reads DVKVTQSSRYLVKRTGEKVFLECVQDMDHENMFWYRQDPGLGLRLIYFSYDVKMKEKGDIPEGYSVSREKKERFSLILESASTNQTSMYLCASSFTTSSPYEQYFGPGTRLTVT.

This clonotype was observed a handful of times. V usage is TRBV28 and J usage is TRBJ2-5; 9 bases line up with TRBD1. Looked up from germline, CDR1 is MDHEN and CDR2 is SYDVKM. The CDR3 runs to 16 residues. Trimming at V came to 2 bases and at J to 7 bases, leaving 11 bases not matched to a gene. The CDR3 reads CASSLEQGAGARTQYF. The CDR3 coding sequence is TGTGCCAGCAGTTTAGAACAGGGGGCGGGGGCCCGGACCCAGTACTTC.